This T cell receptor (beta chain) comes out of a study of human T cells and chemical hapten exposure. General study results and limits: TCRs above 1 in 1000 frequency did not change with DPC sensitization.

This clonotype was found many times. What it binds is unknown. V shed 0 bases and J shed 3 bases, with 9 bases lying between them. CDR3 length: 14 amino acids. From germline, CDR1 is MNHNS and CDR2 SASEGT. Unique molecular identifiers were affixed to discrete cDNA molecules within the library. TCRdb ran MiXCR on the RACE reads and lists one entry per CDR3 protein. The table includes some 81,000 distinct CDR3 sequences, around 9.3% detected once. The time point was: healthy volunteer bleed at 6 weeks. Extraction of total RNA was performed on unfractionated whole blood. This chain uses TRBV6-1 with TRBJ2-7, with D unclear. The origin of this receptor is a female donor in good health. Some clones in this sample may be carry-over from other donors' samples. Sequenced material: whole blood. For the CDR3, the DNA is TGTGCCAGCAGTGAAGCGCTTCTTGGCTACGAGCAGTACTTC. The encoded protein is CASSEALLGYEQYF.